Below, 5 T cell receptor beta chains from the same sample are listed, as sequenced in a study of cytomegalovirus exposure and HLA in healthy donors. The table came from immunoSEQ multiplex PCR; TCRdb's copy has only in-frame clones and leaves some out. The sample carries about 310,000 clones, nearly 90% recorded once. The specimen sequenced was PBMCs. The receptors originated from a man aged 25-45 years in good health and CMV-seronegative.

The chain is built from TRBV30 and TRBJ2-6; perhaps TRBD2 as D (5 bases). Germline loops: CDR1 GTSNPN, CDR2 SVGIG (reference sequence). The V and J ends lost 1 base and 0 bases respectively, with 10 bases between them. The CDR3 spans 16 residues. CDR3 bases: TGTGCCTGGAGTGCGGGATGGAACTCTGGGGCCAACGTCCTGACTTTC. Translated: CAWSAGWNSGANVLTF.

The gene calls are TRBV18 and TRBJ1-1; D is ambiguous. This CDR3 spans 15 amino acids. V lost 0 bases and J lost 3, with 11 bases in between. Germline V gene lookup returns CDR1 KGHSH and CDR2 LQKENI. CDR3 bases: TGTGCCAGCTCACCACCGCGACCCGCGGACACTGAAGCTTTCTTT. It is translated as CASSPPRPADTEAFF.

The chain uses TRBV18 and TRBJ1-2; D unclear. CDR1 and CDR2 from the germline V gene are KGHSH and LQKENI. This CDR3 is built from 14 residues. V lost 5 bases, J lost 4 bases, and 14 bases lay in between. CDR3 coding DNA: TGTGCCAGCTCAACCGAGCCGGGAACCTATGGCTACACCTTC. Translation gives CASSTEPGTYGYTF.

This chain connects TRBV7-9 to TRBJ1-1; 8 bases are shared with TRBD1. This CDR3 contains 13 residues. V was clipped by 5 bases and J by 4 bases; unmatched bases: 3. CDR1 SEHNR and CDR2 FQNEAQ come from the germline V gene (reference sequence). The CDR3 DNA is TGTGCCAGCAGCCGGACAGGGAGCACTGAAGCTTTCTTT. It specifies CASSRTGSTEAFF.

The rearrangement uses TRBV5-5 and TRBJ2-1; 9 bases are shared with TRBD2. The CDR3 consists of 14 residues. The germline gives CDR1 SGHKS, CDR2 YYEKEE (reference sequence). V lost 2 bases to trimming and J lost 8 bases; unmatched junction nucleotides: 5. The CDR3 is CASSFGGGADEQFF. For the CDR3, the DNA is TGTGCCAGCAGCTTCGGCGGGGGGGCTGATGAGCAGTTCTTC.